A single T cell receptor beta chain is shown here with its context. Antigen specificity is unknown. The data were taken from a study of response to subunit inactivated influenza vaccine. TCRdb re-called the RT-PCR reads through MiXCR, storing one row per CDR3 protein. The data hold 300,000 to 350,000 distinct CDR3 sequences, with about 20% observed a single time. Study results and caveats: A suggestion made by the authors is that each seasonal influenza vaccination recruits few new T cells.

This CDR3 contains 17 residues. The V gene lost 5 bases and the J gene lost 0 bases, with 20 bases spanning the gap. CDR1 is DFQATT, CDR2 SNEGSKA, per germline (reference sequence). The gene calls are TRBV20-1 and TRBJ2-1; TRBD2 is a possible D gene (5 bases). The source material was PBMCs from blood, sampled 21 months after vaccination. The TCR was taken from a man between 50 and 70 years old who received an inactivated influenza vaccine. CDR3 in amino acids: CSAPLLPAANSYNEQFF. In DNA form, the CDR3 reads TGCAGTGCTCCTCTGCTCCCAGCGGCTAACTCCTACAATGAGCAGTTCTTC.